Each of the 19 T cell receptor beta chains below was sequenced from the same sample in a study of lymphopenia after photon versus proton radiotherapy. Measured with immunoSEQ multiplex PCR; TCRdb has only the in-frame clones, and not every one. The sample has some 27,000 clones, around 81% seen once. The sample consisted of peripheral blood, taken from a patient treated with photon-based radiotherapy. These receptors were taken from a man aged 45-65 years with gastric cancer.

This clone is medium-sized within its sample. J is TRBJ2-5 and V is TRBV30, with 10 bases aligning to TRBD1. The trim removed 3 bases at V and 5 bases at J, leaving 9 bases unmatched. Germline CDR1 is GTSNPN and CDR2 is SVGIG (reference sequence). This CDR3 is built from 15 residues. In nucleotides, the CDR3 is TGTGCCTGGAGCAAACGGACAGGGGGTACGGAGACCCAGTACTTC. It is translated as CAWSKRTGGTETQYF.

The V gene is TRBV4-1, the J gene TRBJ2-7; TRBD1 or TRBD2 may be the D gene (6 bases each). This CDR3 contains 18 residues. V was clipped by 0 bases and J by 0 bases, with 18 bases between them. Germline values: CDR1 MGHRA, CDR2 YSYEKL. The CDR3 is CASSQDSGQGRNSYEQYF. In DNA form, the CDR3 reads TGCGCCAGCAGCCAAGATAGCGGCCAGGGGAGGAACTCCTACGAGCAGTACTTC.

This clone ranks as medium-sized. The gene calls are TRBV30 and TRBJ2-3; possible D gene TRBD2, 5 bases. The V end lost 6 bases, the J end lost 7 bases, and 14 bases lay between the germline ends. The germline V gene has CDR1 GTSNPN and CDR2 SVGIG (reference sequence). This CDR3 region has 12 residues. The CDR3 here is CACEGKPNTQYF. CDR3 in DNA: TGTGCCTGTGAGGGTAAACCTAATACGCAGTATTTT.

CDR3 DNA sequence: TGTGCTAGTGGTTTGAGGGATGAAAAACTGTTTTTT. It is translated as CASGLRDEKLFF. The chain has TRBV12-5 and TRBJ1-4; D gene uncertain. This CDR3 spans 12 amino acids. Per germline, CDR1 LGHNT and CDR2 FRNRAP. Trimming pared 2 bases from V and 6 bases from J, leaving 4 bases between. Based on the CDR3 plus reference TRBV12-5 and TRBJ1-4, the full variable domain is DARVTQTPRHKVTEMGQEVTMRCQPILGHNTVFWYRQTMMQGLELLAYFRNRAPLDDSGMPKDRFSAEMPDATLATLKIQPSEPRDSAVYFCASGLRDEKLFFGSGTQLSVL.

J is TRBJ1-4 and V is TRBV11-2; no definite D call. The germline V gene encodes CDR1 SGHAT and CDR2 FQNNGV. The CDR3 totals 15 residues. V lost 1 base and J 4 bases, leaving 10 bases between the germline ends. The CDR3 spells CASSLGALGNEKLFF. CDR3 nucleotides: TGTGCCAGCAGCTTAGGAGCACTCGGTAATGAAAAACTGTTTTTT.

The V call is TRBV15, the J call TRBJ2-1; 8 bases line up with TRBD2. V lost 3 bases to trimming and J lost 3 bases; unmatched junction nucleotides: 4. There are 15 residues in the CDR3. Per the germline V gene, CDR1 is LNHNV and CDR2 is YYDKDF (reference sequence). CDR3 residues: CATSSTGTSYNEQFF. The CDR3 nucleotides read TGTGCCACCAGCAGTACAGGGACTAGCTACAATGAGCAGTTCTTC.

This sequence joins TRBV9 and TRBJ2-3; D may correspond to TRBD1 or TRBD2 (6 bases each). Germline V CDR1 and CDR2: SGDLS, YYNGEE. Trimming took 6 bases from V and 3 from J, leaving 14 bases between them. This CDR3 spans 14 amino acids. CDR3: CASNLGGFTDTQYF. The CDR3 bases are TGTGCCAGCAACCTAGGGGGGTTTACAGATACGCAGTATTTT.

The rearrangement links TRBV29-1 to TRBJ2-4; tentatively, D is TRBD1 (5 bases). The V and J ends lost 7 bases and 4 bases respectively, with 11 bases between them. The CDR3 has 12 residues. CDR1 and CDR2 from the germline V gene are SQVTM and ANQGSEA. The CDR3 region is CSADTTKNIQYF. The CDR3 nucleotides read TGCAGCGCGGACACTACTAAAAACATTCAGTACTTC.

The CDR3 DNA is TGTGCCAGCAGCCCTGGGACAGCTGTTTCTGAAGCTTTCTTT. Its translation is CASSPGTAVSEAFF. The chain links TRBV11-2 to TRBJ1-1; 7 bases match TRBD1. The V gene end was trimmed by 5 bases and the J gene end by 6 bases; junction bases not matched to a gene: 9. CDR1 is SGHAT and CDR2 is FQNNGV in the germline V gene. This CDR3 has 14 residues.

This clone was observed a single time. The chain uses TRBV18 and TRBJ1-2, with 7 bases that match TRBD1. The CDR3 covers 13 residues. V lost 5 bases to trimming and J lost 1 base; unmatched junction nucleotides: 1. CDR1 KGHSH and CDR2 LQKENI come from the germline V gene. In DNA form, the CDR3 reads TGTGCCAGCTCAAGGGACAGTAACTATGGCTACACCTTC. It codes for CASSRDSNYGYTF.

The chain combines TRBV27 with TRBJ1-6; D uncertain. CDR3 size: 14 residues. Germline CDR1 MNHEY, CDR2 SMNVEV (reference sequence). V lost 6 bases, J lost 8 bases, and 14 bases lay in between. CDR3 sequence: CASRVDLGDSPLHF. In DNA, the CDR3 is TGTGCCAGCAGGGTCGACCTCGGGGATTCACCCCTCCACTTT.

This rearrangement joins TRBV9 to TRBJ2-5, with 9 positions matching TRBD1. The V gene end was trimmed by 2 bases and the J gene end by 5 bases; junction bases not matched to a gene: 4. Germline V CDR1 and CDR2: SGDLS, YYNGEE. The CDR3 spans 14 residues. The chain's CDR3 is CASSVGTGWETQYF. CDR3 DNA sequence: TGTGCCAGCAGCGTCGGGACAGGGTGGGAGACCCAGTACTTC.

V usage is TRBV6-1 and J usage is TRBJ1-2, with a tentative D call TRBD1 (6 bases). Germline V gene data show CDR1 as MNHNS and CDR2 as SASEGT. V lost 5 bases to trimming and J lost 0 bases, with 13 bases between them. The CDR3 is made up of 15 amino acids. The CDR3 coding sequence is TGTGCCAGCAGTAGACTCAGGACAGCTAACTATGGCTACACCTTC. It is translated as CASSRLRTANYGYTF.

The genes are TRBV9 and TRBJ1-5; D is ambiguous. The V gene's germline CDR1 is SGDLS and CDR2 YYNGEE. This CDR3 spans 15 amino acids. Trimming left V 0 bases short and J 5 bases short, with 12 bases between. The CDR3 DNA reads as TGTGCCAGCAGCGTAGCCCGACCCAACTATCAGCCCCAGCATTTT. This codes for CASSVARPNYQPQHF. Drawing the rest from reference TRBV9 and TRBJ1-5, the complete variable domain is DSGVTQTPKHLITATGQRVTLRCSPRSGDLSVYWYQQSLDQGLQFLIQYYNGEERAKGNILERFSAQQFPDLHSELNLSSLELGDSALYFCASSVARPNYQPQHFGDGTRLSIL.

V and J are TRBV4-3 and TRBJ2-3, with D possibly called TRBD1 or TRBD2 (6 bases each). Germline CDR1 reads LGHNA; CDR2 reads YSLEER. The V end was cut by 0 bases, the J end by 2 bases, with 12 bases between. CDR3 length: 16 amino acids. In nucleotides, the CDR3 is TGCGCCAGCAGCCAAGATAGGGGGGCCTCCACAGATACGCAGTATTTT. It encodes CASSQDRGASTDTQYF.

J is TRBJ2-7 and V is TRBV5-6, with TRBD1 matching over 12 bases. The CDR3 has 16 residues. Germline trimming cut 4 bases from V and 7 bases from J; bases unmatched to any gene: 12. Per the germline V gene, CDR1 is SGHDT and CDR2 is YYEEEE. CDR3 sequence reads: CASSPTGTGGALEQYV. The CDR3 DNA sequence: TGTGCCAGCAGCCCAACCGGGACAGGGGGCGCGTTAGAGCAGTACGTC.

This clone was recorded a few times. The V and J genes are TRBV28 and TRBJ1-1, with 8 bases matching TRBD1. The germline V gene encodes CDR1 MDHEN and CDR2 SYDVKM. J gave up 0 bases and V 5 bases, and 5 bases lay outside the gene matches. The CDR3 has 15 amino acids. The CDR3 loop reads CASSRRTGMNTEAFF. DNA for the CDR3: TGTGCCAGCAGTCGGCGGACAGGGATGAACACTGAAGCTTTCTTT. Supplemented by reference TRBV28 and TRBJ1-1, the full variable domain reads DVKVTQSSRYLVKRTGEKVFLECVQDMDHENMFWYRQDPGLGLRLIYFSYDVKMKEKGDIPEGYSVSREKKERFSLILESASTNQTSMYLCASSRRTGMNTEAFFGQGTRLTVV.

This rearrangement joins TRBV4-1 to TRBJ2-5, with a possible D match to TRBD2 (6 bases). The CDR3 totals 12 residues. The germline V gene encodes CDR1 MGHRA and CDR2 YSYEKL. V was cut by 10 bases and J by 2 bases, with 11 bases left in between. The DNA of the CDR3 is TGCGCCACCGCTAGCGAACAAGAGACCCAGTACTTC. Its translation is CATASEQETQYF.

J is TRBJ2-2 and V is TRBV18, with D possibly being TRBD1 (5 bases). V gave up 2 bases and J gave up 3 bases, with 10 bases separating them. CDR1 is KGHSH, CDR2 LQKENI, per germline. CDR3 length: 15 amino acids. The CDR3 sequence: CASSPVDSYTGELFF. As DNA, the CDR3 is TGTGCCAGCTCACCAGTCGACAGTTACACCGGGGAGCTGTTTTTT.